Listed below are T cell receptor beta chains from one sample, sequenced in a study of T cell changes during pregnancy in multiple sclerosis. TCRdb's table, derived via immunoSEQ multiplex PCR, lists solely in-frame clones and lacks some. The table has about 98,000 clones, under 95% seen once. The sequencing used peripheral blood, collected after pregnancy. These receptors all come from a female donor in good health, enrolled as a control in a pregnancy study. CDR3s leave out the opening cysteine and the closing phenylalanine or tryptophan. Fields, in order: V gene, J gene, clone size, CDR3 protein. The size of a clone is reported for some rows only, either as once, few or many, or as a class for expanded clones.

TRBV7-2	TRBJ2-1	.	ASTVGGGAGNEQF
TRBV6-1	TRBJ2-7	.	ASGPFSVEQY
TRBV12-5	TRBJ2-3	.	ASGLGGGRADTQY
TRBV27	TRBJ1-2	.	ASRHDRRYGCT
TRBV27	TRBJ1-2	once	ASSRTSGVEGYT
TRBV10-3	TRBJ2-5	.	AISEGTGSGETQY
TRBV5-4	TRBJ2-1	.	ASSATSGTEQF
TRBV4-1	TRBJ1-2	.	ASSQEGQTYGYT
TRBV2	TRBJ2-5	.	ASSEGTSMRETQY
TRBV19	TRBJ1-2	few	ASSSPGLRNYGYT
TRBV5-1	TRBJ1-5	.	ASSLAPGTNQPQH
TRBV6-1	TRBJ1-5	.	ASSEGYYGQKDQPQH
TRBV30	TRBJ1-4	.	AWRAGEKLF
TRBV5-4	TRBJ2-1	.	ASSPELAGYNEQF
TRBV6-6	.	.	ATSSGGHSGEQY
TRBV28	TRBJ1-1	.	ATQPGQLTEAF
TRBV18	TRBJ1-5	.	ASSPPGQGNQPQH
TRBV5-1	TRBJ2-6	.	ASSPGTSGGESSGANVLT
TRBV10-2	TRBJ2-7	.	ASRGGSYEQY
TRBV28	TRBJ2-1	.	ASRLYTQLPRSRAGEQF
TRBV6-1	TRBJ2-5	.	ASSTGGGTQY
TRBV7-9	TRBJ1-1	once	ASSYEPLIATEAF
TRBV5-1	TRBJ2-2	once	ASNTNRGPTGELF
TRBV7-9	TRBJ2-1	.	ASSLLWQEYNEQF
TRBV30	TRBJ2-7	.	AWSRGTEYEQY
TRBV4-1	TRBJ2-6	.	ASSQETPEFSGANVLT
TRBV6-1	TRBJ2-7	.	ASSGTLPRLGEQY
TRBV7-9	TRBJ1-2	.	ASSLVGRADYGYT
TRBV7-2	TRBJ2-1	.	ASSRTSVHEQF
TRBV30	TRBJ1-1	.	AWSRGANTEAF
TRBV19	TRBJ2-7	.	ASSMGGFLYEQY
TRBV28	TRBJ1-1	.	ASSLSSGVNTEAF
TRBV19	TRBJ2-7	.	ASSTPHRGQNEQY
TRBV7-9	TRBJ1-5	.	ASSLGSRGHNQPQH
TRBV29-1	TRBJ2-6	.	SVYSGANVLT
TRBV19	TRBJ1-5	.	ASSIFFQSNQPQH
TRBV29-1	TRBJ2-1	.	SVVTSGRGYEQF